One sample yielded the 11 T cell receptor beta chains listed below, sequenced in a study of control samples from healthy donors and cancer patients. Measured with immunoSEQ multiplex PCR; TCRdb has only the in-frame clones, and not every one. The table includes over 150,000 clones, around 90% detected once. Sequencing used blood. The receptors were sampled from a woman aged 45-60 years in good health.

This chain links TRBV9 with TRBJ1-3; D gene uncertain. Germline V gives CDR1 SGDLS, CDR2 YYNGEE. The V gene lost 0 bases and the J gene lost 5 bases, with 0 bases spanning the gap. The CDR3 is made up of 11 amino acids. In DNA, the CDR3 is TGTGCCAGCAGCGTAGGAAACACCATATATTTT. Translation: CASSVGNTIYF. The entire variable domain, with the rest obtained from reference TRBV9 and TRBJ1-3, is as follows: DSGVTQTPKHLITATGQRVTLRCSPRSGDLSVYWYQQSLDQGLQFLIQYYNGEERAKGNILERFSAQQFPDLHSELNLSSLELGDSALYFCASSVGNTIYFGEGSWLTVV.

The rearrangement joins TRBV11-3 to TRBJ2-2; 8 positions match TRBD1. Unmatched junction bases numbered 8, after V lost 5 bases and J lost 6 bases. The CDR3 consists of 15 residues. From germline, CDR1 is SGHNT and CDR2 YENEEA. In nucleotides, the CDR3 is TGTGCCAGCAGCCCAGTGACAGGGGTGGCCGGGGAGCTGTTTTTT. Protein sequence: CASSPVTGVAGELFF.

The genes are TRBV7-2 and TRBJ2-5; D possibly corresponds to TRBD2 (6 bases). Trimming stripped 1 base from V and 5 bases from J, with 14 bases between. Looked up from germline, CDR1 is SGHTA and CDR2 is FQGNSA. CDR3 length: 15 amino acids. In nucleotides, the CDR3 is TGTGCCAGCAGCTTAGTGGACTACGCCGGTGAGACCCAGTACTTC. Its protein is CASSLVDYAGETQYF.

This chain joins TRBV3-1 (or the pseudogene TRBV3-2) and TRBJ1-5, with 7 bases fitting TRBD1. This CDR3 comprises 17 residues. J gave up 3 bases and V 1 base, and 9 bases lay outside the gene matches. Germline V gene sequence: CDR1 LGHDT, CDR2 YNNKEL (reference sequence). The DNA of the CDR3 is TGTGCCAGCAGCCAAGCCCGACAGGGAAAGGACAATCAGCCCCAGCATTTT. It codes for CASSQARQGKDNQPQHF.

The chain uses TRBV29-1 and TRBJ1-1, with D perhaps matching TRBD1 (6 bases). CDR1 and CDR2 (germline): SQVTM, ANQGSEA. The V gene lost 6 bases and the J gene lost 7 bases, with 9 bases spanning the gap. The CDR3 is 10 residues long. CDR3 bases: TGCAGCGTGGGGGCGGTTGAAGCTTTCTTT. It specifies CSVGAVEAFF.

This clone was picked up one time. The chain recombines TRBV2 with TRBJ2-2; D unresolved. CDR1 SNHLY and CDR2 FYNNEI come from the germline V gene. V shed 1 base and J shed 5 bases, with 11 bases lying between them. The CDR3 is made up of 15 amino acids. CDR3 sequence reads: CASSEDGSTTGELFF. The CDR3 DNA sequence: TGTGCCAGCAGTGAAGATGGCTCGACTACCGGGGAGCTGTTTTTT. Combining the CDR3 with reference TRBV2 and TRBJ2-2 gives the whole variable domain EPEVTQTPSHQVTQMGQEVILRCVPISNHLYFYWYRQILGQKVEFLVSFYNNEISEKSEIFDDQFSVERPDGSNFTLKIRSTKLEDSAMYFCASSEDGSTTGELFFGEGSRLTVL.

This clone was found once. At one end, the junction sequence differs from germline, possibly due to a read error. This chain links TRBV7-8 with TRBJ1-6, with TRBD1 identical over 7 bases. This CDR3 has 17 residues. Germline values: CDR1 SGHVS, CDR2 FQNEAQ. The CDR3 DNA is TGTGCCAGCAGTTTAGGGTCAGGGGGCTCCTATAATTCACCCCTCCACTTT. It encodes CASSLGSGGSYNSPLHF.

This clone was recorded a few times. The V gene is TRBV5-1, the J gene TRBJ1-6; TRBD1 matches 10 bases. J lost 9 bases, V lost 0 bases, and 3 bases had no gene match. Germline V lookup: CDR1 SGHRS, CDR2 YFSETQ. The CDR3 loop spans 15 amino acids. Here the CDR3 reads CASSLAGQGRSPLHF. In DNA form, the CDR3 reads TGCGCCAGCAGCTTGGCGGGACAGGGGCGTTCACCCCTCCACTTT. Together with reference TRBV5-1 and TRBJ1-6, the CDR3 gives the full variable domain: KAGVTQTPRYLIKTRGQQVTLSCSPISGHRSVSWYQQTPGQGLQFLFEYFSETQRNKGNFPGRFSGRQFSNSRSEMNVSTLELGDSALYLCASSLAGQGRSPLHFGNGTRLTVT.

This rearrangement joins TRBV6-1 to TRBJ2-7; 9 bases align to TRBD1. The CDR3 has 16 residues. V was pared by 4 bases and J by 2 bases, with 9 bases of the junction left unmatched. Germline loops: CDR1 MNHNS, CDR2 SASEGT. In DNA, the CDR3 is TGTGCCAGCAGTGGGTCCTCCGGGACAGGGCCCTACGAGCAGTACTTC. Translated: CASSGSSGTGPYEQYF.

The V gene is TRBV10-3, the J gene TRBJ1-2, with D tentatively TRBD1 (6 bases). The CDR3 is 13 residues long. The V gene lost 4 bases and the J gene lost 7 bases, with 13 bases spanning the gap. Germline values: CDR1 ENHRY, CDR2 SYGVKD. The CDR3 reads CAISVVAGVGYTF. The CDR3 bases are TGTGCCATCAGTGTTGTGGCAGGGGTTGGCTACACCTTC.

The chain links TRBV11-2 to TRBJ2-3, with D possibly being TRBD2 (7 bases). V was clipped by 3 bases and J by 0 bases, with 13 bases between them. The germline V gene encodes CDR1 SGHAT and CDR2 FQNNGV. The CDR3 is 16 residues long. CDR3: CASSFSGGASTDTQYF. In DNA, the CDR3 is TGTGCCAGCAGCTTTTCGGGGGGCGCTAGCACAGATACGCAGTATTTT.